The rows below give T cell receptor beta chains drawn from one sample of a study of tumor and adjacent non-tumor tissue in lung cancer. MiXCR, run by TCRdb on the multiplex PCR reads, gives a single entry per CDR3 protein. Of some 120,000 distinct CDR3 sequences in the sample, about 66% were seen once. What was sequenced was lung tumor tissue. These receptors were taken from a man aged 30-40 years with non-small cell lung cancer. The conserved cysteine and the conserved F or W are not part of the CDR3 here. The order of the fields is V gene, J gene, CDR3 protein.

v_call: TRBV29-1; j_call: TRBJ2-3; cdr3_aa: SVVWRVDTQY
v_call: TRBV20-1; j_call: TRBJ1-6; cdr3_aa: STRAQGLAGSLH
v_call: TRBV11-3; j_call: TRBJ2-1; cdr3_aa: ASSTRLAGVGEQF
v_call: TRBV5-4; j_call: TRBJ2-7; cdr3_aa: ASGLTGARDEQY
v_call: TRBV6-5; j_call: TRBJ2-3; cdr3_aa: ASSYGRAPDTQY
v_call: TRBV30; j_call: TRBJ1-2; cdr3_aa: AWSPPDYYGYT
v_call: TRBV4-2; j_call: TRBJ1-1; cdr3_aa: TSGSTQTGKTEAF
v_call: TRBV4-1; j_call: TRBJ2-1; cdr3_aa: ASQGSWTGNEQF
v_call: TRBV11-1; j_call: TRBJ2-7; cdr3_aa: ASKLGSTGTREQY
v_call: TRBV7-8; j_call: TRBJ2-3; cdr3_aa: ASSSRTSGVHAQY
v_call: TRBV7-9; j_call: TRBJ2-1; cdr3_aa: VSNSRLAGGSYNEQF
v_call: TRBV29-1; j_call: TRBJ1-1; cdr3_aa: SAGGQGGRMNTEVF
v_call: TRBV13; j_call: TRBJ1-2; cdr3_aa: ASNLGTDYGYT
v_call: TRBV20-1; j_call: TRBJ2-3; cdr3_aa: SASHWGGPTSTDTQY
v_call: TRBV11-2; j_call: TRBJ2-5; cdr3_aa: ASSLSHVETQY
v_call: TRBV11-2; j_call: TRBJ2-2; cdr3_aa: ASSLGRWTAVHIPNTGELF
v_call: TRBV6-6; j_call: TRBJ1-4; cdr3_aa: ASSPGQDPNEKLF
v_call: TRBV6-5; j_call: TRBJ2-6; cdr3_aa: ASRNWTVSSRANVLT
v_call: TRBV4-1; j_call: TRBJ1-2; cdr3_aa: ASSQNPGTGEAYT
v_call: TRBV7-3; j_call: TRBJ2-3; cdr3_aa: ASSLTGQKTDTQY
v_call: TRBV12-5; j_call: TRBJ1-5; cdr3_aa: ASGLVRGAINQPQH
v_call: TRBV4-3; j_call: TRBJ2-5; cdr3_aa: ASSQGRSGGVETQY
v_call: TRBV12-3/TRBV12-4; j_call: TRBJ2-2; cdr3_aa: ASSLWTGITNTGEPF
v_call: TRBV29-1; j_call: TRBJ2-3; cdr3_aa: SARASGCTDRQY
v_call: TRBV6-5; j_call: TRBJ2-5; cdr3_aa: ASNRRVGRAETQY
v_call: TRBV24-1; j_call: TRBJ2-2; cdr3_aa: ATSDRGTTGGLL
v_call: TRBV7-9; j_call: TRBJ2-5; cdr3_aa: ASSPISRESQY
v_call: TRBV5-1; j_call: TRBJ2-3; cdr3_aa: ASSFQGGGTDTQY
v_call: TRBV12-3/TRBV12-4; j_call: TRBJ2-7; cdr3_aa: ASSRDSPRQY
v_call: TRBV5-8; j_call: TRBJ2-1; cdr3_aa: ASSSPGLAGVHKQF
v_call: TRBV5-4; j_call: TRBJ1-1; cdr3_aa: TSSWGPENTEAF
v_call: TRBV20-1; j_call: TRBJ2-7; cdr3_aa: SARGLASEQY
v_call: TRBV6-1; j_call: TRBJ2-7; cdr3_aa: DSSMTSGGDEQY
v_call: TRBV5-4; j_call: TRBJ2-3; cdr3_aa: ASSQGLITETQY
v_call: TRBV11-2; j_call: TRBJ2-3; cdr3_aa: ASSLGVQPTYTQY
v_call: TRBV4-2; j_call: TRBJ2-6; cdr3_aa: ASSQYLNSGANLLT
v_call: TRBV12-3/TRBV12-4; j_call: TRBJ2-2; cdr3_aa: ASSLVHRNTGELF
v_call: TRBV29-1; j_call: TRBJ2-3; cdr3_aa: SVFRDGSFSADTQY